These 15 T cell receptor beta chains originate from one sample sequenced in a study of OX40 agonist ivuxolimab in advanced cancers. The protocol was immunoSEQ multiplex PCR, while the TCRdb copy is restricted to in-frame clones and leaves out a portion. The sample has over 50,000 clones, roughly 80% seen once; the top ten hold just under 4%. The sequencing used CD4+ or CD8+ T cells sorted from blood, collected in a trial of the OX40 agonist ivuxolimab. The origin of the receptors is an adult with an advanced solid tumor such as melanoma, head and neck, liver or kidney cancer.

The V call is TRBV1, the J call TRBJ1-5; whether TRBD1, the table's D call, matches the DNA was not checked. TRBV1 is a pseudogene locus. This CDR3 is built from 18 residues. The CDR3 DNA is TGCACCAGCAGCCAAGATCGGGAAGACAGGGGCGTTAATCAGCCCCAGCATTTT. It specifies CTSSQDREDRGVNQPQHF.

V gene TRBV5-1 combines with J gene TRBJ2-7, with D unresolved. V gave up 0 bases and J gave up 3 bases, with 16 bases separating them. The CDR3 covers 16 residues. Germline values: CDR1 SGHRS, CDR2 YFSETQ. This chain's CDR3 is CASSLGLRSDHYEQYF. In DNA, the CDR3 is TGCGCCAGCAGCTTGGGTTTGAGGTCCGATCACTACGAGCAGTACTTC.

This clone showed up just once. The V call is TRBV5-1, the J call TRBJ1-4; D possibly corresponds to TRBD1 (5 bases). CDR1 is SGHRS and CDR2 is YFSETQ in the germline V gene. V was cut by 4 bases and J by 6 bases, with 19 bases left in between. This CDR3 spans 16 amino acids. In nucleotides, the CDR3 is TGCGCCAGCAGCCCCACCGTGGGGGTCAAAGATGAAAAACTGTTTTTT. Its translation is CASSPTVGVKDEKLFF.

This clone was detected only once. The rearrangement uses TRBV6-1 and TRBJ1-3; no clear D. Germline CDR1 MNHNS, CDR2 SASEGT. Trimming removed 4 bases at V and 4 bases at J, with 17 bases between. This CDR3 is 16 amino acids long. The CDR3 protein is CASSARTPGSGNTIYF. The CDR3 nucleotides read TGTGCCAGCAGTGCCCGGACCCCTGGTTCCGGAAACACCATATATTTT.

The chain recombines TRBV28 with TRBJ1-3; 7 bases map to TRBD1. Germline V CDR1 and CDR2: MDHEN, SYDVKM. Trimming cost V 6 bases and J 8 bases; bases outside gene matches: 16. The CDR3 length is 16 residues. CDR3 sequence (DNA): TGTGCCAGCAGCGCCACCGGGACAGCGGGGGAGGACACCATATATTTT. Protein sequence: CASSATGTAGEDTIYF.

This chain connects TRBV13 to TRBJ2-1; 10 bases align to TRBD2. V gave up 5 bases and J gave up 2 bases; unmatched junction bases: 6. The CDR3 has 16 residues. CDR1 and CDR2 (germline): PRHDT, FYEKMQ (reference sequence). The CDR3 here is CASSTTSGGAYNEQFF. The CDR3 DNA reads TGTGCCAGCAGCACCACCAGCGGGGGGGCCTACAATGAGCAGTTCTTC.

This chain links TRBV29-1 with TRBJ2-7; D is possibly TRBD2 (6 bases). The ends were cut back, 4 bases at V and 2 bases at J, with 12 bases in the middle. Germline CDR1 is SQVTM and CDR2 is ANQGSEA. CDR3 size: 13 residues. The CDR3 bases are TGCAGCGTTGCTCCCGGACTACCCTACGAGCAGTACTTC. Its protein is CSVAPGLPYEQYF.

The chain links TRBV7-8 to TRBJ2-3, with no clear D. V lost 1 base to trimming and J lost 4 bases, with 6 bases between them. Germline CDR1 is SGHVS and CDR2 is FQNEAQ. The CDR3 is made up of 13 amino acids. Written as DNA, the CDR3 is TGTGCCAGCAGCTTAGTAGGCCCAGATACGCAGTATTTT. This gives the protein CASSLVGPDTQYF.

This rearrangement joins TRBV11-3 to TRBJ2-2; no definite D call. Trimming left V 2 bases short and J 6 bases short, with 16 bases between. Germline CDR1 and CDR2: SGHNT and YENEEA. The CDR3 totals 16 residues. This chain's CDR3 is CASSLFPPPQAGELFF. The CDR3 region has the DNA TGTGCCAGCAGCTTATTCCCGCCCCCCCAGGCCGGGGAGCTGTTTTTT.

The V and J genes are TRBV10-1 and TRBJ1-2; D remains ambiguous. CDR1 is WNHNN, CDR2 SYGVQD, per germline (reference sequence). CDR3 length equals 13 residues. The V end lost 4 bases, the J end lost 4 bases, and 10 bases lay between the germline ends. CDR3 sequence (DNA): TGCGCCAGCAGTGCAAGGGCTCTCTATGGCTACACCTTC. It translates to CASSARALYGYTF.

The chain couples TRBV7-2 to TRBJ2-1, with 7 bases identical to TRBD2. Germline assignment: CDR1 SGHTA and CDR2 FQGNSA. V trimming: 4 bases; J trimming: 9 bases; junction bases outside the gene matches: 6. This CDR3 is 13 amino acids long. The CDR3 nucleotides read TGTGCCAGCAGCTCTGACTCGGGGGGTGAGCAGTTCTTC. Protein sequence: CASSSDSGGEQFF.

V gene TRBV29-1 combines with J gene TRBJ1-2, with D possibly being TRBD1 (5 bases). CDR1 is SQVTM, CDR2 ANQGSEA, per germline. The CDR3 totals 14 residues. V lost 4 bases to trimming and J lost 4 bases, with 16 bases between them. CDR3 protein: CSVGRGDGGYGYTF. CDR3 sequence (DNA): TGCAGCGTTGGCCGAGGGGACGGAGGCTATGGCTACACCTTC.

CDR3 residues: CASSVSAGSGANVLTF. CDR3 coding DNA: TGTGCCAGCAGCGTATCTGCAGGGTCCGGGGCCAACGTCCTGACTTTC. The genes are TRBV9 and TRBJ2-6, with D possibly matching TRBD1 (5 bases). Trimming removed 1 base at V and 4 bases at J, with 12 bases between. CDR3 length: 16 residues. CDR1 is SGDLS, CDR2 YYNGEE, per germline.

In this sample, this clone turned up once. The rearrangement uses TRBV5-4 and TRBJ1-3, with unresolved D. Trimming shortened V by 2 bases and J by 0 bases, and 15 bases separated the two germline ends. Germline V gene lookup returns CDR1 SGHNT and CDR2 YYREEE (reference sequence). CDR3 size: 17 residues. The CDR3 sequence is CASSLGVGGPSGNTIYF. CDR3 sequence (DNA): TGTGCCAGCAGCTTAGGCGTGGGTGGTCCCTCTGGAAACACCATATATTTT.

This sequence joins TRBV29-1 and TRBJ2-2; the D gene could be TRBD1 or TRBD2 (5 bases each). Between the trimmed V and J ends, which lost 3 bases and 0 bases, there was a span of 14 bases. The CDR3 loop spans 16 amino acids. The V gene's germline CDR1 is SQVTM and CDR2 ANQGSEA. This CDR3 reads CSVDRGAGSNTGELFF. CDR3 nucleotides: TGCAGCGTTGATCGAGGGGCCGGTTCGAACACCGGGGAGCTGTTTTTT.